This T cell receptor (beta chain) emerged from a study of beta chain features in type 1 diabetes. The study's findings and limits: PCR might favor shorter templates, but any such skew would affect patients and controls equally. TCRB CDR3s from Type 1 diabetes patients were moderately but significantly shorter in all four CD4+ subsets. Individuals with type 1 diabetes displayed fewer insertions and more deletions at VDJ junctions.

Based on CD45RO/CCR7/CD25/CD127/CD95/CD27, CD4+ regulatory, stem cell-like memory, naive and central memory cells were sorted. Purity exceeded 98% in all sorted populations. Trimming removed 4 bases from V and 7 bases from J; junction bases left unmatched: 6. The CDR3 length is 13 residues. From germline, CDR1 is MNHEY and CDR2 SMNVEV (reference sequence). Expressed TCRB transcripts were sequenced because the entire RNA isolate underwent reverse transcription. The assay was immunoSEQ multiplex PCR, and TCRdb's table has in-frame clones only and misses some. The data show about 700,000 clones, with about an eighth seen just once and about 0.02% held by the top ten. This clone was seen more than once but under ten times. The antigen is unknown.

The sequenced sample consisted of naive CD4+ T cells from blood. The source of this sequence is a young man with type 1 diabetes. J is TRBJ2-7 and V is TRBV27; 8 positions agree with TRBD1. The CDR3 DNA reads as TGTGCCAGCAGTTCAACTCGACAGGGGGAGCAGTACTTC. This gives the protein CASSSTRQGEQYF.